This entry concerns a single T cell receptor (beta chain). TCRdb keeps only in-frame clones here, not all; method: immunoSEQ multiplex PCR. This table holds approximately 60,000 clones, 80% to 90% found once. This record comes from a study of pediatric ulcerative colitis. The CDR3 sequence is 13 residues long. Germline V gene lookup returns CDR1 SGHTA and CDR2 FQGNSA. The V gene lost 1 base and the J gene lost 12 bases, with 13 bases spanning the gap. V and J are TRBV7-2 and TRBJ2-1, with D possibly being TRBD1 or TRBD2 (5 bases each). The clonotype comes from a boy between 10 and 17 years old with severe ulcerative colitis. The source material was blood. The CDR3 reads CASSLDKGTLQFF. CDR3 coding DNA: TGTGCCAGCAGCTTAGATAAGGGGACGCTGCAGTTCTTC.